What follows describes a single TCR beta chain. Its target antigen remains unknown. Base qualities are missing; no much larger clone stands one base away. The sample comes from a study of blood T cell repertoires in COVID-19 (dated by TCRdb to 2019 to 2021). In terms of the full investigation: Samples from collaborators originated in the United States, Italy and Spain and spanned both the acute and convalescent phases of COVID-19. The prospective study material was composed of cDNA or gDNA derived from T cells, B-cell-depleted T cells, or PBMCs. HLA class I and class II types, where available, came from metadata supplied by the sample provider rather than from assay-based typing. The repertoires were released in a freely available public database intended as a resource for research on the immune response to SARS-CoV-2. Samples came from the ongoing ImmuneRACE study (first 160 participants) plus 1,254 subjects from 6 global collaborators. The sample metadata nearly always contained a de-identified subject ID, COVID-19 status, age in years and sex. Deeply sampled blood TCRbeta repertoires from subjects exposed to, actively infected with, or recovered from COVID-19 were included in the dataset. The investigation overall reported the following: Clinical and demographic metadata were provided uncurated, with the amount varying by source and participant.

Each collaborating institution followed its own protocols to collect whole blood in K2EDTA tubes. For TCRbeta analysis, collaborators shipped samples as frozen whole blood, isolated PBMCs, or DNA extracted from either of those sample types. From the germline V gene (reference sequence), CDR1 is SGHNT and CDR2 is YYREEE. V is cut back by 0 bases and J by 3 bases, with 6 bases in the junction unmatched. Including the terminal cysteine and phenylalanine, the CDR3 comprises 16 residues. Of all the DNA, just the CDR3 is kept, 48 bases in frame from base 1. The immunoSEQ Assay, a bias-controlled multiplex PCR, was used to amplify TCRbeta CDR3 regions from genomic DNA. On the study's bioinformatics: The number of nucleated cells in each sample was estimated from the amplification of reference gene primers within the assay. To quantify the absolute abundance of each unique TCRbeta CDR3 rearrangement, sequence reads were collapsed and filtered. For each sample, productive Simpson clonality was calculated by taking the square root of Simpson's diversity index across productive rearrangements. The table was pulled from immuneACCESS by TCRdb, which kept in-frame rearrangements only. Such tables lose some clones; where checked, under half of the loss comes from unresolved V genes, and the rest has no known cause. The V and J calls and clone size were taken over from that table, and D and trimming were inferred from the DNA. Present in this sample are some 240,000 clones, around 80% of which were seen just once. The ten largest clones capture around 13% of the sample.

The receptor chain draws on TRBV5-4 and TRBJ2-1; 7 bases in the junction line up with TRBD2. This receptor was identified in a human donor in a cohort sampled during active COVID-19. Sequences were obtained from peripheral blood. CDR3 loop: CASSLARASGYNEQFF. The DNA reads as follows: TGTGCCAGCAGCTTGGCCAGGGCTAGCGGCTACAATGAGCAGTTCTTC.